This TCR beta chain appears in the sequencing data of a study of blood T cell repertoires in COVID-19. CDR1 is SGHTA, CDR2 FQGNSA, per germline. The length of the CDR3 is 16 residues. V lost 4 bases and J lost 0; bases outside the gene matches: 7. Profiled with immunoSEQ multiplex PCR; TCRdb holds only in-frame clones, not every one. The sample records over 75,000 clones, 70% to 90% being singletons. The count of this clone is one. The chain recombines TRBV7-2 with TRBJ2-7; TRBD1 matches at 9 bases. The sequence was obtained from a human donor in a cohort sampled during active COVID-19. Sample: peripheral blood. The CDR3 DNA is TGTGCCAGCAGCTGGCGTGGGACAGGGAGCTCCTACGAGCAGTACTTC. Amino acid sequence: CASSWRGTGSSYEQYF. Filled out from reference TRBV7-2 and TRBJ2-7, the complete variable domain reads GAGVSQSPSNKVTEKGKDVELRCDPISGHTALYWYRQSLGQGLEFLIYFQGNSAPDKSGLPSDRFSAERTGGSVSTLTIQRTQQEDSAVYLCASSWRGTGSSYEQYFGPGTRLTVT.